This T cell receptor beta chain was identified during a study of shared clonotypes between healthy human individuals. Study-level information: Samples came from a couple of female and a few male donors aged 18 to 49.

A word on this clone: The junction and the germline gene differ at one end; a read error may be behind it.

Assay: immunoSEQ multiplex PCR; the TCRdb copy retains only in-frame clones and omits some. The table lists hundreds of thousands of clones, 60% to 80% of them singletons, with approximately 2% in the top ten. This CDR3 spans 15 amino acids. Per germline, CDR1 MNHNS and CDR2 SASEGT. The gene calls are TRBV6-1 and TRBJ2-7; TRBD2 matches at 11 bases. This clonotype was sampled from a woman aged 25 to 39 in good health. Sequenced sample: memory CD4+ T cells sorted from blood. The subset here: CD45RA-negative fraction. The DNA for the CDR3 is TGTGCCAGCAGCCGCGCGACTAGCGGGACCCCAGTCGTGGACTTC. Residues: CASSRATSGTPVVDF.